Listed below are T cell receptor beta chains from one sample, sequenced in a study of blood T cell repertoires in COVID-19. Here immunoSEQ multiplex PCR was the method, and the copy in TCRdb shows in-frame clones only, minus some. The data hold 300,000 to 400,000 clones, with around nine tenths observed a single time. Material for sequencing was peripheral blood. The receptors come from a woman aged 70-85 years with COVID-19, enrolled during active disease. Each CDR3 is given with its conserved first and last residue. The order of the fields is D gene, V gene, J gene, clone size, CDR3 DNA, CDR3 protein. The D gene is left open where the match is weak. Clone size is shown for a subset of rows, as once, few, many or a class of expanded clone.

-	TRBV19	TRBJ1-1	-	TGTGCCAGTAGTATTCGGGTGAACACTGAAGCTTTCTTT	CASSIRVNTEAFF
-	TRBV4-3	TRBJ2-7	-	TGCGCCAGCAGCCAAGACTCTGGAGGGCGGACCTACGAGCAGTACTTC	CASSQDSGGRTYEQYF
TRBD1	TRBV5-1	TRBJ1-2	few	TGCGCCAGCAGCTTGAGGCCAACTCGGGACAGCTCCTTTAACTATGGCTACACCTTC	CASSLRPTRDSSFNYGYTF
-	TRBV2	TRBJ1-6	-	TGTGCCAGCAGTGACACAGTCCCCTCCTATAATTCACCCCTCCACTTT	CASSDTVPSYNSPLHF
-	TRBV6-6	TRBJ2-7	-	TGTGCCAGCAGTTACGAGCCGGGGGCCTACGAGCAGTACTTC	CASSYEPGAYEQYF
-	TRBV4-1	TRBJ2-5	many	TGCGCCAGCAGCCAAGAAGGATTCCAGGGGACAGAGACCCAGTACTTC	CASSQEGFQGTETQYF
-	TRBV12-5	TRBJ1-5	few	TGTGCTAGTGCTCCAACAGGTAATAAGCCCCAGCATTTT	CASAPTGNKPQHF
TRBD1	TRBV5-1	TRBJ2-1	-	TGCGCCAGCAGCCCGGACAGGGTTAACAATGAGCAGTTCTTC	CASSPDRVNNEQFF
-	TRBV7-2	TRBJ1-3	-	TGTGCCAGCAGCTTAGCTTCACTGGGGCAGGTCGCTGGAAACACCATATATTTT	CASSLASLGQVAGNTIYF
TRBD1	TRBV14	TRBJ1-4	few	TGTGCCAGCAGCCAACTTACCGGGACAGGAGACGAAAAACTGTTTTTT	CASSQLTGTGDEKLFF
-	TRBV30	TRBJ1-1	-	TGTGCCTGGAAGGTCTTTCAGGAGGAAGACACTGAAGCTTTCTTT	CAWKVFQEEDTEAFF
-	TRBV6-5	TRBJ1-1	-	TGTGCCAGCAGTTCGCCGAGCCGACCGGGCACTGAAGCTTTCTTT	CASSSPSRPGTEAFF
-	TRBV6-5	TRBJ2-3	-	TGTGCCAGCAGTTACCAGGGGGAGGCAGATACGCAGTATTTT	CASSYQGEADTQYF
TRBD2	TRBV3-1/TRBV3-2	TRBJ2-7	-	TGTGCCAGCAGCCCGAACAGGGGGCGCGGGACTAGCGGGGACGAGCAGTACTTC	CASSPNRGRGTSGDEQYF
-	TRBV6-5	TRBJ1-3	-	TGTGCCAGCAGTTATAACGGGGGAGAAGGAAACACCATATATTTT	CASSYNGGEGNTIYF
TRBD1	TRBV6-5	TRBJ2-7	-	TGTGCCAGCGAACAGGACAGGGAGAGGGGGGAGCAGTACTTC	CASEQDRERGEQYF
-	TRBV4-1	TRBJ1-1	-	TGCGCCAGCAGCCAAGGGGGGACAATGAACACTGAAGCTTTCTTT	CASSQGGTMNTEAFF
TRBD1	TRBV7-9	TRBJ1-1	-	TGTGCCAGCAGCCCGAGACAGGGTAGCACTGAAGCTTTCTTT	CASSPRQGSTEAFF
TRBD1	TRBV2	TRBJ1-2	-	TGTGCCAGCATCGTAGACAGGGGGCGTGGCTACACCTTC	CASIVDRGRGYTF
-	TRBV2	TRBJ1-6	-	TGTGCCAGCAGTGATTCCGGACAGCTTCGTTCACCCCTCCACTTT	CASSDSGQLRSPLHF
TRBD1	TRBV3-1/TRBV3-2	TRBJ1-2	-	TGTGCCAGCAGCCATCGGACAGGGACGCTGTACTACACCTTC	CASSHRTGTLYYTF
TRBD2	TRBV30	TRBJ2-3	-	TGTGCCTGGAGGGGGAGGGTTAGCACAGATACGCAGTATTTT	CAWRGRVSTDTQYF
-	TRBV6-2/TRBV6-3	TRBJ1-2	once	TGTGCCAGCAGTTACGAGAGAAACTATGGCTACACCTTC	CASSYERNYGYTF
-	TRBV2	TRBJ2-3	-	TGTGCCAGCAGTGAGGAGGGTCTAGGCACAGATACGCAGTATTTT	CASSEEGLGTDTQYF
-	TRBV28	TRBJ2-6	-	TGTGCCAGCACAGCACAGGGATCTGGGGCCAACGTCCTGACTTTC	CASTAQGSGANVLTF
-	TRBV5-1	TRBJ2-7	-	TGCGCCAGCAGCTTGGTAACAGGGGGGGACTACGAGCAGTACTTC	CASSLVTGGDYEQYF
-	TRBV7-6	TRBJ1-1	few	TGTGCCAGCAGCTTAGGGGTGAGAGGAGAGAACACTGAAGCTTTCTTT	CASSLGVRGENTEAFF
-	TRBV18	TRBJ2-2	few	TGTGCCAGCTCACCACCGAGCACCGGGGAGCTGTTTTTT	CASSPPSTGELFF
TRBD1	TRBV2	TRBJ2-2	-	TGTGCCAGCAGCTACGGAGGACAGGGGATCTCCGGGGAGCTGTTTTTT	CASSYGGQGISGELFF
-	TRBV28	TRBJ1-4	-	TGTGCCAGCAGTACCTACAGTGCAACTAATGAAAAACTGTTTTTT	CASSTYSATNEKLFF
-	TRBV5-1	TRBJ1-1	-	TGCGCCAGCAGCTTGTCAGCTGGGGCTGACACTGAAGCTTTCTTT	CASSLSAGADTEAFF
TRBD2	TRBV6-5	TRBJ2-7	-	TGTGCCAGCAGCGAGGGACTAGCGGGGGTTCGTGAGCAGTACTTC	CASSEGLAGVREQYF
-	TRBV5-1	TRBJ1-1	-	TGCGCCAGCAGCTTTGTCAGCGTGGGCACTGAAGCTTTCTTT	CASSFVSVGTEAFF
-	TRBV28	TRBJ2-1	-	TGTGCCAGCGCCTACACTAACCCCTACAATGAGCAGTTCTTC	CASAYTNPYNEQFF
-	TRBV3-1/TRBV3-2	TRBJ2-3	once	TGTGCCAGCAGCCAAGATATTAGGGGGGGCCGTCAGAAGACAGATACGCAGTATTTT	CASSQDIRGGRQKTDTQYF
TRBD1	TRBV19	TRBJ2-7	-	TGTGCCAGTAGTCCCCCCGGGACAGCCTACGAGCAGTACTTC	CASSPPGTAYEQYF
TRBD1	TRBV3-1/TRBV3-2	TRBJ2-7	-	TGTGCCAGCAGCCCAGACAGGGTAAGAAACGAGCAGTACTTC	CASSPDRVRNEQYF
TRBD1	TRBV5-1	TRBJ1-1	-	TGCGCCAGCAGCCCCCGACAGGGGAGTACTGAAGCTTTCTTT	CASSPRQGSTEAFF
-	TRBV19	TRBJ1-3	-	TGTGCCAGTAGTATCGGGGGGGCTTCTGGAAACACCATATATTTT	CASSIGGASGNTIYF
-	TRBV30	TRBJ2-5	-	TGTGCCTGGAGTGCCTACCAAGAGACCCAGTACTTC	CAWSAYQETQYF
-	TRBV18	TRBJ1-1	-	TGTGCCAGCTCACCTTATACCGTCGGCGGAAACACTGAAGCTTTCTTT	CASSPYTVGGNTEAFF
-	TRBV7-3	TRBJ2-7	-	TGTGCCAGCAGCGCCAGCGGACAGTTAGGATACTACGAGCAGTACTTC	CASSASGQLGYYEQYF
-	TRBV7-9	TRBJ2-7	few	TGTGCCAGCAGCGACAGACCAGGCGGGGTCTACGAGCAGTACTTC	CASSDRPGGVYEQYF
TRBD1	TRBV27	TRBJ1-1	-	TGTGCCAGCAGTCCGTCGACAGGGTGGGTCACTGAAGCTTTCTTT	CASSPSTGWVTEAFF